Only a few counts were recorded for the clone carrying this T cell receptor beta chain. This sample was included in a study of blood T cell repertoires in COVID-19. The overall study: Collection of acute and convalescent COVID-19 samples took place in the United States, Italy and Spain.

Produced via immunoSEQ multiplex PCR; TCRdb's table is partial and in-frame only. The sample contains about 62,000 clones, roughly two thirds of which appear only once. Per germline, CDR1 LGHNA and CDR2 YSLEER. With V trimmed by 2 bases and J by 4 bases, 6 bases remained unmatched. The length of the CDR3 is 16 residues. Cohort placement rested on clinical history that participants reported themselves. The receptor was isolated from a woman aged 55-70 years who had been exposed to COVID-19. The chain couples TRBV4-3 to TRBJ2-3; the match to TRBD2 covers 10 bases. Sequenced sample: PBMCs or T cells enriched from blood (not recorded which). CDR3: CASSQNGLAVPDTQYF. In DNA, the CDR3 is TGCGCCAGCAGCCAAAACGGACTAGCGGTACCAGATACGCAGTATTTT.